This T cell receptor beta chain was profiled in a study of vaccination and CD4 T cells after COVID-19. Overall study results and limits: Post-infection sampling omitted early timepoints and covered relatively few convalescent patients. It was observed that, in convalescent patients, a median approximately 90% of reactive clones arose only post-vaccination.

Specified treatment: approximately nine-day PBMC culture with coronavirus spike peptide pools or control peptides (ViraFEST assay). Isolation of CD4+ T cells by negative selection took place after roughly eleven days of culture. Trimming stripped 5 bases from V and 6 bases from J, with 11 bases between. Germline V gene sequence: CDR1 SGHVS, CDR2 FQNEAQ. This CDR3 spans 12 amino acids. Sequencing of cultured CD4+ T cell DNA used the Oncomine TCR Beta short-read assay. TCRdb independently ran MiXCR on the PCR reads; one entry per CDR3 protein. The profile shows about 10,000 distinct CDR3 sequences, roughly 28% of them singletons. Turning to this clonotype: Its specificity is not known.

Here the sequenced sample was CD4+ T cells from blood, cultured in vitro, taken after SARS-CoV-2 vaccination. The chain recombines TRBV7-8 with TRBJ2-7; D remains ambiguous. The sequence came from a human donor who had recovered from COVID-19. The DNA for the CDR3 is TGTGCCAGCAGCCCGCAATGGGGCGAGCAGTACTTC. As protein: CASSPQWGEQYF. Full variable domain (rest looked up from reference TRBV7-8 and TRBJ2-7): GAGVSQSPRYKVAKRGQDVALRCDPISGHVSLFWYQQALGQGPEFLTYFQNEAQLDKSGLPSDRFFAERPEGSVSTLKIQRTQQEDSAVYLCASSPQWGEQYFGPGTRLTVT.